What follows is one TCR beta chain and its context. Its antigen remains unidentified. CDR1 and CDR2 from the germline V gene are LNHNV and YYDKDF (reference sequence). With 1 base clipped from V and 6 bases from J, the junction kept 6 bases outside the gene matches. The CDR3 extends over 15 amino acids. Both 60 Vbeta primers and 13 Jbeta primers went into the PCR. The protocol was immunoSEQ multiplex PCR, while the TCRdb copy is restricted to in-frame clones and leaves out a portion. Of almost 85,000 clones in the sample, approximately 78% were seen once. The data are from a study of cytomegalovirus exposure and HLA in healthy donors. Sampled while nominally healthy, donors likely had unrecorded immune exposures. Overall study results and limits: A later analysis, which compared TCR beta chains of equal frequency, found the HLA-associated ones more clonally expanded. Per a prior analysis, the majority of TCR beta V segments were productive roughly 87% or roughly 30% of the time. In vitro testing confirmed a few CMV-associated chains as specific for CMV antigens.

Specimen: PBMCs. The V gene is TRBV15, the J gene TRBJ2-1; 7 bases fit TRBD2. The clonotype was recovered from a male donor in good health and CMV-seropositive. Here the CDR3 reads CATSRGGSGPNEQFF. In nucleotides, the CDR3 is TGTGCCACCAGCAGAGGCGGTAGCGGGCCCAATGAGCAGTTCTTC.